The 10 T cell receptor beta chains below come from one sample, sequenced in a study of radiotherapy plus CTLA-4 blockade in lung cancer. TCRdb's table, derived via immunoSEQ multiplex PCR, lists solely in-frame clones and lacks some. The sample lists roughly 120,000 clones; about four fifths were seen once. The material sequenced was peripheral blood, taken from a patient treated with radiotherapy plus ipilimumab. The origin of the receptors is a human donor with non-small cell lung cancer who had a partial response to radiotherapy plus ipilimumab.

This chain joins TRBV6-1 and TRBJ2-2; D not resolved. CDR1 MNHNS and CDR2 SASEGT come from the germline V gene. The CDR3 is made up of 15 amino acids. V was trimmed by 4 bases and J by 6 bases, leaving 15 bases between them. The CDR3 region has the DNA TGTGCCAGCAGTGGGCAGAGGATTACCTCCGGGGAGCTGTTTTTT. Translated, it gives CASSGQRITSGELFF.

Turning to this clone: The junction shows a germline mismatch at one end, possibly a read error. The CDR3 nucleotides read TGTGCTAGCAGCTTAGACTCTAGCGGGAGTTACGAGCAGTACTTC. It codes for CASSLDSSGSYEQYF. The chain uses TRBV7-7 and TRBJ2-7; 10 bases agree with TRBD2. CDR3 length equals 15 residues. Germline assignment: CDR1 SSHAT and CDR2 FNYEAQ (reference sequence).

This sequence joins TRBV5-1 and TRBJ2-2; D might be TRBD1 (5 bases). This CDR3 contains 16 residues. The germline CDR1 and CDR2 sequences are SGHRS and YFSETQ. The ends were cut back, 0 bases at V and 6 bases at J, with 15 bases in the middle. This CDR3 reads CASSLEGSVGSGELFF. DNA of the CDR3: TGCGCCAGCAGCTTGGAGGGGTCAGTGGGGTCCGGGGAGCTGTTTTTT.

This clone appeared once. This CDR3 is CASSLVWTGDTGELFF. CDR3 coding DNA: TGTGCCAGCAGCTTAGTTTGGACAGGGGACACCGGGGAGCTGTTTTTT. The rearrangement uses TRBV11-3 and TRBJ2-2; 9 nucleotides line up with TRBD1. J lost 3 bases, V lost 1 base, and 3 bases had no gene match. Germline V gives CDR1 SGHNT, CDR2 YENEEA. The CDR3 extends over 16 amino acids.

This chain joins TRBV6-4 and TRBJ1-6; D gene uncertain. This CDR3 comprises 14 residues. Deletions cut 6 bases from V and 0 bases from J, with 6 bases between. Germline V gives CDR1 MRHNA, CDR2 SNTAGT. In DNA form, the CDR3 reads TGTGCCAGCAGCGGGGACTCCTATAATTCACCCCTCCACTTT. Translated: CASSGDSYNSPLHF.

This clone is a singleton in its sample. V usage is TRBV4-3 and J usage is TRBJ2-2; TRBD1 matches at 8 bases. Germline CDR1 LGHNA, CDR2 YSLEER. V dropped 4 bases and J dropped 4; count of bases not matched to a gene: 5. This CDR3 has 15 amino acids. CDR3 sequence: CASSLLGTGTGELFF. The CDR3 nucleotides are TGCGCCAGCAGCCTCCTCGGGACAGGCACCGGGGAGCTGTTTTTT.

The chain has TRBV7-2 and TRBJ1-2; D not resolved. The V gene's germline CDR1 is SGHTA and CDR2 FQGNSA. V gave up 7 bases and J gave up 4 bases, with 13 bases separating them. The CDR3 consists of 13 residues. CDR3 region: CASTSSAGYGYTF. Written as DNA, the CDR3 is TGTGCCAGCACGTCAAGTGCAGGCTATGGCTACACCTTC.

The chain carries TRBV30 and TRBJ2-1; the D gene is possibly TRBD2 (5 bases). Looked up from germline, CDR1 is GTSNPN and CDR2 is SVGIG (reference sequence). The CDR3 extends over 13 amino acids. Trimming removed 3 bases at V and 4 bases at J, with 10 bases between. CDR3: CAWSRTEYNEQFF. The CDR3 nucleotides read TGTGCCTGGAGCCGGACTGAGTACAATGAGCAGTTCTTC.

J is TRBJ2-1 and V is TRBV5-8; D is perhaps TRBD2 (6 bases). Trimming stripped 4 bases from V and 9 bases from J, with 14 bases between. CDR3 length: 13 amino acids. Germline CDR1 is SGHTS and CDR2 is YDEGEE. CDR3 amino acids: CASSLLAIGEQFF. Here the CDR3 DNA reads TGTGCCAGCAGCCTACTAGCAATTGGTGAGCAGTTCTTC.

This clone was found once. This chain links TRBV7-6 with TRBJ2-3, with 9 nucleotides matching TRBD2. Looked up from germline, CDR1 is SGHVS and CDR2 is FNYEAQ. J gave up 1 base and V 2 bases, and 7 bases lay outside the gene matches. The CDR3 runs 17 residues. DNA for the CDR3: TGTGCCAGCAGCTTACAGGGCGGGAGGGCGGGCACAGATACGCAGTATTTT. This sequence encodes CASSLQGGRAGTDTQYF. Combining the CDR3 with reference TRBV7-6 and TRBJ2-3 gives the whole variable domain GAGVSQSPRYKVTKRGQDVALRCDPISGHVSLYWYRQALGQGPEFLTYFNYEAQQDKSGLPNDRFSAERPEGSISTLTIQRTEQRDSAMYRCASSLQGGRAGTDTQYFGPGTRLTVL.